The text below deals with one T cell receptor beta chain. Its antigen is currently not known. No qualities accompany the bases; no much larger clone lies one base away. CDR1 MDHEN and CDR2 SYDVKM were looked up in the germline V gene. Including the terminal cysteine and phenylalanine, the CDR3 comprises 15 residues. Only the CDR3 DNA is retained, 45 bases long and in frame from the first base. V drops 6 bases and J drops 6 bases, leaving 19 bases in between. The data derive from a study of memory CD4+ T cells and cytomegalovirus serostatus (dated by TCRdb to between 2018 and 2021). With respect to the entire study: The cohort comprised 33 healthy Belgian adults, 9 CMV seropositive and roughly 25 CMV seronegative. The study sequenced CD4+ memory TCRbeta repertoires of a Belgian cohort with known cytomegalovirus serostatus to replicate a published TCR-based CMV serostatus classifier. The study at large found these results: Only CD4+CD45RO+ memory cells were sequenced, in contrast to the original study, which included naive and memory CD4+ and CD8+ populations. A median bootstrapped AUC of about 0.95 with a 95% CI of 0.76-1.00 was achieved on the Belgian cohort by the original-framework classifier. Of fewer than 200 previously reported CMV-associated TCRbeta sequences, some 67 appeared in the CD4+ memory repertoires, each in one to five individuals. For predicting CMV serostatus, the median bootstrapped AUC was approximately 0.95 using the original framework and about 0.9 using a US-trained random forest. Results were interpreted as suggesting that the CMV-associated TCR signature is largely present in the CD4+ memory repertoire.

Single viable CD3+CD4+CD8-CD45RO+ cells were sorted as memory CD4+ T cells on a FACSAria II. To determine CMV serostatus, a Roche Elecsys assay was used that detects serum IgG against CMV pp150, pp28, p38 and p52. Following thawing, total CD4+ T cells were enriched through positive selection using CD4 magnetic microbeads. Samples originated from another study that specifically interrogated the CD4+ T cell memory repertoire. Peripheral blood mononuclear cells were isolated and cryopreserved following standard operating procedures; serum was stored at -80 °C. Staining used CD3-PerCP (BW264/56), CD4-APC (RPA-T4), CD45RO-PE (UCHT1) and CD8-Pacific Orange (3B5) antibodies, with Sytox blue excluding non-viable cells. Genomic DNA was extracted from sorted cells with the Quick-DNA Microprep Kit. TCRbeta DNA was amplified with the immunoSEQ hsTCRbeta kit following the manufacturer's protocol. An Illumina MiSeq instrument was used to sequence the TCRbeta libraries. The source study handled its data this way. Once out-of-frame sequences had been removed, about 2,000,000 distinct TCRbeta sequences were left, which works out to an average of around 70,000 per individual. Each individual was scored according to the count of over 150 previously reported CMV-associated TCRbeta sequences and the total productive distinct TCRbeta count. A beta-binomial model was reimplemented in Python, and scikit-learn random forests with default parameters were trained on US cohort data. Classifier performance on the Belgian cohort was summarized as median AUC with percentile confidence intervals over 10,000 bootstrap iterations. Not all clones reach the TCRdb copy of this immuneACCESS table, which keeps in-frame sequences only. Checked studies attribute under half of the gap to unresolved V genes and leave the rest unexplained. The V and J calls and the clone size are those of that table, but D and trimming were determined from the DNA. Counted in this sample were about 56,000 clones; about 80% of them appeared once. The leading ten clones occupy 0.4% of the sample.

The sequence was collected from an adult in good health and CMV-seronegative. Material for sequencing was memory CD4+ T cells from blood. The rearranged segments are TRBV28 and TRBJ2-3, with no confidently assigned D gene. CDR3 sequence: CASSVWRSHADTQYF. The nucleotide sequence is TGTGCCAGCAGCGTATGGCGTTCCCACGCGGATACGCAGTATTTT.